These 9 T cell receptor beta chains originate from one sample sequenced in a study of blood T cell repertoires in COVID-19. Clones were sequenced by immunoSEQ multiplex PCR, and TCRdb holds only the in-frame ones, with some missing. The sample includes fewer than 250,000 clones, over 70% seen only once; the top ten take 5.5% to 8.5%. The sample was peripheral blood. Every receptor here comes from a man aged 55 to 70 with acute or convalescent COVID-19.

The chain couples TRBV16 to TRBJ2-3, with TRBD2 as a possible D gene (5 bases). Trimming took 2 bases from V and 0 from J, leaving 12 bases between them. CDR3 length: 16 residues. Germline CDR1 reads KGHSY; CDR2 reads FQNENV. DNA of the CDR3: TGTGCCAGCAGCCAACGTGCGGGTCGGAGCACAGATACGCAGTATTTT. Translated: CASSQRAGRSTDTQYF. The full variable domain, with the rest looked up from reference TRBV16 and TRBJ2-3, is GEEVAQTPKHLVRGEGQKAKLYCAPIKGHSYVFWYQQVLKNEFKFLISFQNENVFDETGMPKERFSAKCLPNSPCSLEIQATKLEDSAVYFCASSQRAGRSTDTQYFGPGTRLTVL.

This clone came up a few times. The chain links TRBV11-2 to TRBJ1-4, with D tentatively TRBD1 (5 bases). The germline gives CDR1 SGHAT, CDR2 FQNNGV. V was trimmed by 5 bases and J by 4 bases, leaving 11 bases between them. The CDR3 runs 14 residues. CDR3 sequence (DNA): TGTGCCAGCAGCCCAAGGACAAGTAATGAAAAACTGTTTTTT. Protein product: CASSPRTSNEKLFF.

The CDR3 reads CAWSPWGQSISNQPQHF. The CDR3 DNA sequence: TGTGCCTGGAGTCCCTGGGGACAGTCCATTAGCAATCAGCCCCAGCATTTT. J is TRBJ1-5 and V is TRBV30; TRBD1 matches 7 bases. J lost 0 bases, V lost 2 bases, and 10 bases had no gene match. The CDR3 runs to 17 residues. In germline, CDR1 is GTSNPN, CDR2 SVGIG (reference sequence).

CDR3 sequence: CASSSQGYNSPLHF. The CDR3 DNA is TGTGCCAGCAGCTCACAGGGGTATAATTCACCCCTCCACTTT. The chain carries TRBV11-2 and TRBJ1-6; 7 bases line up with TRBD1. Germline V lookup: CDR1 SGHAT, CDR2 FQNNGV. This CDR3 has 14 residues. The J segment lost 4 bases and the V segment lost 4 bases, leaving 1 base of the junction unmatched. Full variable domain (outside the CDR3, taken from reference TRBV11-2 and TRBJ1-6): EAGVAQSPRYKIIEKRQSVAFWCNPISGHATLYWYQQILGQGPKLLIQFQNNGVVDDSQLPKDRFSAERLKGVDSTLKIQPAKLEDSAVYLCASSSQGYNSPLHFGNGTRLTVT.

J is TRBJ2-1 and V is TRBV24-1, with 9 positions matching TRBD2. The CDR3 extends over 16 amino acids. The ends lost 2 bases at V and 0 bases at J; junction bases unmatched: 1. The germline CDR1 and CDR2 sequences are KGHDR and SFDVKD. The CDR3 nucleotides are TGTGCCACCAGTGATTCTAGCGGGGCCTCCTACAATGAGCAGTTCTTC. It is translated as CATSDSSGASYNEQFF.

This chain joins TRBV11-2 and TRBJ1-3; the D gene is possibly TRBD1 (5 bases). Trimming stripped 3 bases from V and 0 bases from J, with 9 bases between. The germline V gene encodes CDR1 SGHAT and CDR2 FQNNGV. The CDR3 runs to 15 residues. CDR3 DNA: TGTGCCAGCAGCTTCACAGGCGTCTCTGGAAACACCATATATTTT. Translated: CASSFTGVSGNTIYF.

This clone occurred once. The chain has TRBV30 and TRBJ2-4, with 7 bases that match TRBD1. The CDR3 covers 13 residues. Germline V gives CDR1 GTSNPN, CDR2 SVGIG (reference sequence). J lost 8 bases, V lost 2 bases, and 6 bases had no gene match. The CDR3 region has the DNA TGTGCCTGGAGTCGGACAGGTAATGACATTCAGTACTTC. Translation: CAWSRTGNDIQYF.

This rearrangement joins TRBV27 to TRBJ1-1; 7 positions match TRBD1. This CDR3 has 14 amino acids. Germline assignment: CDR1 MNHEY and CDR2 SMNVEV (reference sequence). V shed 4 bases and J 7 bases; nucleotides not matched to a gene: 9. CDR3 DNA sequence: TGTGCCAGCAGTTATCTGTCCGGGACAGATGAAGCTTTCTTT. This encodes CASSYLSGTDEAFF.

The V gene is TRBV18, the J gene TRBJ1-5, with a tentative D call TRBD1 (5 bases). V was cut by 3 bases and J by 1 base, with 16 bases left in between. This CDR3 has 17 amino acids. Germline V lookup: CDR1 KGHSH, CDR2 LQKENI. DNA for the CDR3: TGTGCCAGCTCACCGGTACCCAGGGCAGCGAGCAATCAGCCCCAGCATTTT. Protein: CASSPVPRAASNQPQHF.